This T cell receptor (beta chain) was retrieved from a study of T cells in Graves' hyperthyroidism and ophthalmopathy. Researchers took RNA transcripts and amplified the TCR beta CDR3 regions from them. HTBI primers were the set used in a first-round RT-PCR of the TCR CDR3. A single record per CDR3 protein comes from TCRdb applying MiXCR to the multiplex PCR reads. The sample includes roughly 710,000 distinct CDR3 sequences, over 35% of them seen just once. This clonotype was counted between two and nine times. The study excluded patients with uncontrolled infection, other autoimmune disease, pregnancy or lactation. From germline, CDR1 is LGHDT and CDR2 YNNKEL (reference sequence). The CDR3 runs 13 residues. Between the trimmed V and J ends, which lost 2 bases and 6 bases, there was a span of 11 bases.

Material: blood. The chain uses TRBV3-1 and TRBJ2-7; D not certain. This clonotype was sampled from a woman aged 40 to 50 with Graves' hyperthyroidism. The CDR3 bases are TGTGCCAGCAGCCAAAAACCTTATAGCGAGCAGTACTTC. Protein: CASSQKPYSEQYF.